Presented here are 2 T cell receptor beta chains from one specimen sequenced in a study of T cells in Graves' hyperthyroidism and ophthalmopathy. The source material, RNA transcripts, was used to amplify TCR beta CDR3 regions. Using the HTBI primer set, a first-round RT-PCR was run on the TCR CDR3. TCRdb analysed the multiplex PCR reads with MiXCR anew, one entry per CDR3 protein. The sample holds more than 600,000 distinct CDR3 sequences; 16% are singletons and the top ten take approximately 8.4%. Material for sequencing was blood. The receptor source for this set is a young man with Graves' hyperthyroidism.

In DNA form, the CDR3 reads TGCAGTGCAAATGGACAGGGGTTTCACGAGCAGTACTTC. It translates to CSANGQGFHEQYF. The chain uses TRBV20-1 and TRBJ2-7; 9 bases line up with TRBD1. With V trimmed by 6 bases and J by 5 bases, 8 bases remained unmatched. In germline, CDR1 is DFQATT, CDR2 SNEGSKA (reference sequence). The CDR3 extends over 13 amino acids.

V usage is TRBV7-3 and J usage is TRBJ2-1; D is ambiguous. Germline lookup yields CDR1 SGHTA and CDR2 FQGTGA. V was cut by 4 bases and J by 4 bases, with 8 bases left in between. The CDR3 is 13 amino acids. CDR3 nucleotides: TGTGCCAGCAGCTCTGAGACTTACAATGAGCAGTTCTTC. Its protein is CASSSETYNEQFF.